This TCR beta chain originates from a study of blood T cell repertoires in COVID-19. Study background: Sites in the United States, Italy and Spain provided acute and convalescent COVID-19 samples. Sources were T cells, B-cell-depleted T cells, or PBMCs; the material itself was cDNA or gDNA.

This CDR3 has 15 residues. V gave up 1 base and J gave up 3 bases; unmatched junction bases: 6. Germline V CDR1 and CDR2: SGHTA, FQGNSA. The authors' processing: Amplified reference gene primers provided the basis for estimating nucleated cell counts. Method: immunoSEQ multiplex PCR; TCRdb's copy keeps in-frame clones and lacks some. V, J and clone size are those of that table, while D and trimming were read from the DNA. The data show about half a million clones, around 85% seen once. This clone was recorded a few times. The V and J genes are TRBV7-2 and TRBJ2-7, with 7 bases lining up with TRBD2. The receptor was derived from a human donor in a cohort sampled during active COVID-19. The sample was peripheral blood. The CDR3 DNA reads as TGTGCCAGCAGCTTAGGTTTAAGGACTAGCTACGAGCAGTACTTC. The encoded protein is CASSLGLRTSYEQYF.